This T cell receptor (beta chain) was captured by sequencing in a study of beta chain features in type 1 diabetes. This clone was counted only a few times. All of the isolated RNA was reverse transcribed, so expressed TCRB transcripts were sequenced. Sequencing of naive, central memory and regulatory T cell samples gave an average of roughly 4 million reads. Here immunoSEQ multiplex PCR was the method, and the copy in TCRdb shows in-frame clones only, minus some. The table records roughly 310,000 clones, roughly 11% of them present only once. Losses at the gene ends were 2 bases for V and 8 bases for J; bases not matched to a gene: 13. The CDR3 covers 17 residues. Germline loops: CDR1 LNHNV, CDR2 YYDKDF (reference sequence).

V is TRBV15 and J is TRBJ2-1, with 9 bases matching TRBD1. This receptor was identified in a woman younger than 45 in good health. Material: naive CD4+ T cells from blood. The CDR3 region has the DNA TGTGCCACCAGCAGAAAAGCCTATGGACAGGGGATCGATGAGCAGTTCTTC. It codes for CATSRKAYGQGIDEQFF.